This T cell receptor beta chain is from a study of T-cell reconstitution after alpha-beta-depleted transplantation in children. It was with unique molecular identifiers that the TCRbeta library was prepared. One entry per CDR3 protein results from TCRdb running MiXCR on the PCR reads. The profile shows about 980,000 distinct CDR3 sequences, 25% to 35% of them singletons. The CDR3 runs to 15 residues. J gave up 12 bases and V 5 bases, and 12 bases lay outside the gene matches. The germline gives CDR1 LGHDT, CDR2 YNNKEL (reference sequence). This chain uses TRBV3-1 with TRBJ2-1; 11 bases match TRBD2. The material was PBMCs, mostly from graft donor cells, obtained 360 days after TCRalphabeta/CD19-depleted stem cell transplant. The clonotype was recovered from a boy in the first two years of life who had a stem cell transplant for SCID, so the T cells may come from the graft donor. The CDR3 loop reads CASSSIAGGPRTQFF. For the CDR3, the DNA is TGTGCCAGCAGCTCGATAGCGGGGGGGCCTCGGACGCAGTTCTTC.